Below, 23 T cell receptor beta chains from the same sample are listed, as sequenced in a study of cytotoxic CD8 clonotypes in ibrutinib-treated CLL. Measured with immunoSEQ multiplex PCR; TCRdb has only the in-frame clones, and not every one. The sample has around 330,000 clones, over 60% seen once. The sample consisted of PBMCs, taken after 36 months of ibrutinib treatment. Receptors were obtained from a human donor with chronic lymphocytic leukemia.

The J gene is TRBJ2-7, the V gene TRBV4-1; D unclear. This CDR3 comprises 14 residues. CDR1 is MGHRA, CDR2 YSYEKL, per germline. Deletions cut 2 bases from V and 2 bases from J, with 10 bases between. The CDR3 nucleotides are TGCGCCAGCAGCCAATCCCCGAAGACCTACGAGCAGTACTTC. It encodes CASSQSPKTYEQYF.

V and J are TRBV5-1 and TRBJ2-2; D is uncertain. CDR3 length: 13 amino acids. Looked up from germline, CDR1 is SGHRS and CDR2 is YFSETQ. Trimming cost V 0 bases and J 5 bases, with 5 bases left between them. In DNA, the CDR3 is TGCGCCAGCAGCTTGGTGGTGACCGGGGAGCTGTTTTTT. Translating gives CASSLVVTGELFF.

The genes are TRBV28 and TRBJ2-1, with 11 positions matching TRBD1. V dropped 7 bases and J dropped 6; count of bases not matched to a gene: 14. CDR3 length: 17 residues. Germline values: CDR1 MDHEN, CDR2 SYDVKM. The CDR3 protein is CASTLSRPGQGVNEQFF. The CDR3 DNA is TGTGCCAGCACCCTATCAAGGCCGGGACAGGGGGTCAATGAGCAGTTCTTC. The variable domain in full, with the rest retrieved from reference TRBV28 and TRBJ2-1, is DVKVTQSSRYLVKRTGEKVFLECVQDMDHENMFWYRQDPGLGLRLIYFSYDVKMKEKGDIPEGYSVSREKKERFSLILESASTNQTSMYLCASTLSRPGQGVNEQFFGPGTRLTVL.

CDR3 sequence: CATSRGRGAYEQYF. The CDR3 region has the DNA TGTGCCACCAGTCGGGGGCGGGGGGCCTACGAGCAGTACTTC. The chain has TRBV11-2 and TRBJ2-7; 8 bases align to TRBD2. The CDR3 loop spans 14 amino acids. Trimming took 10 bases from V and 2 from J; bases not matched to a gene: 10. CDR1 SGHAT and CDR2 FQNNGV come from the germline V gene. The whole variable domain, filled in from reference TRBV11-2 and TRBJ2-7, reads EAGVAQSPRYKIIEKRQSVAFWCNPISGHATLYWYQQILGQGPKLLIQFQNNGVVDDSQLPKDRFSAERLKGVDSTLKIQPAKLEDSAVYLCATSRGRGAYEQYFGPGTRLTVT.

J is TRBJ1-1 and V is TRBV27; possible D gene TRBD1, 5 bases. Germline CDR1 MNHEY, CDR2 SMNVEV (reference sequence). Trimming removed 5 bases from V and 4 bases from J, with 11 bases in between. The CDR3 has 13 residues. In DNA form, the CDR3 reads TGTGCCAGCAGTACAGGACGGCGCACTGAAGCTTTCTTT. Translation: CASSTGRRTEAFF.

This chain connects TRBV5-4 to TRBJ2-1, with 10 bases aligning to TRBD2. The germline gives CDR1 SGHNT, CDR2 YYREEE (reference sequence). The CDR3 consists of 16 residues. V was clipped by 5 bases and J by 2 bases; unmatched bases: 7. The CDR3 DNA reads TGTGCCAGCAGGGCTCGGACTAGCGGACCCTACAATGAGCAGTTCTTC. It specifies CASRARTSGPYNEQFF.

The gene calls are TRBV6-5 and TRBJ2-7, with TRBD2 as a possible D gene (6 bases). The CDR3 has 13 residues. Germline values: CDR1 MNHEY, CDR2 SVGAGI. Trimming shortened V by 7 bases and J by 3 bases, and 13 bases separated the two germline ends. This chain's CDR3 is CASKEGVGYEQYF. CDR3 DNA sequence: TGTGCCAGCAAGGAGGGAGTTGGCTACGAGCAGTACTTC.

The V call is TRBV7-8, the J call TRBJ1-2; possible D gene TRBD1, 5 bases. Trimming stripped 0 bases from V and 3 bases from J, with 20 bases between. The CDR3 is 18 residues long. The V gene's germline CDR1 is SGHVS and CDR2 FQNEAQ. The CDR3 sequence: CASSLALAGSPRDYGYTF. In DNA form, the CDR3 reads TGTGCCAGCAGCTTAGCCCTCGCAGGGTCTCCAAGGGACTATGGCTACACCTTC.

V gene TRBV21-1 combines with J gene TRBJ1-2; no DNA check was done on the table's D call, TRBD1. TRBV21-1 is recorded as a pseudogene. The CDR3 is made up of 14 amino acids. The CDR3: CASSKVQGTYGYTF. The CDR3 nucleotides read TGTGCCAGCAGCAAAGTTCAGGGCACCTATGGCTACACCTTC.

This clone was detected only a few times. The rearrangement joins TRBV5-1 to TRBJ2-2; TRBD2 matches at 11 bases. The CDR3 sequence is 17 residues long. The V segment lost 0 bases and the J segment 5 bases; nucleotides outside the gene matches: 6. Germline CDR1 is SGHRS and CDR2 is YFSETQ. CDR3 protein: CASSLAPGTSGTGELFF. CDR3 bases: TGCGCCAGCAGCTTGGCCCCCGGGACTAGCGGAACCGGGGAGCTGTTTTTT.

This chain joins TRBV7-9 and TRBJ2-1; D call uncertain. Between the trimmed V and J ends, which lost 5 bases and 9 bases, there was a span of 8 bases. This CDR3 is built from 11 residues. Germline V gene data show CDR1 as SEHNR and CDR2 as FQNEAQ (reference sequence). The CDR3 is CASSPVGEQFF. The CDR3 DNA sequence: TGTGCCAGCAGCCCGGTCGGTGAGCAGTTCTTC.

The chain has TRBV28 and TRBJ1-2, with D unresolved. This CDR3 is 14 amino acids long. Germline V CDR1 and CDR2: MDHEN, SYDVKM. Trimming took 6 bases from V and 6 from J, leaving 17 bases between them. CDR3 protein: CASSQLLPRHGYTF. DNA for the CDR3: TGTGCCAGCAGCCAACTATTACCTCGGCATGGCTACACCTTC.

The J gene is TRBJ1-5, the V gene TRBV7-8; D possibly corresponds to TRBD1 (5 bases). V gave up 4 bases and J gave up 4 bases, with 8 bases separating them. CDR1 SGHVS and CDR2 FQNEAQ come from the germline V gene. The CDR3 totals 13 residues. The CDR3 nucleotides are TGTGCCAGCAGCTCGACAGATAATCAGCCCCAGCATTTT. It is translated as CASSSTDNQPQHF. The full variable domain, completed using reference TRBV7-8 and TRBJ1-5, is GAGVSQSPRYKVAKRGQDVALRCDPISGHVSLFWYQQALGQGPEFLTYFQNEAQLDKSGLPSDRFFAERPEGSVSTLKIQRTQQEDSAVYLCASSSTDNQPQHFGDGTRLSIL.

The CDR3 sequence: CASSFGQWNTEAFF. CDR3 nucleotide sequence: TGTGCCAGCAGCTTTGGACAATGGAACACTGAAGCTTTCTTT. V and J are TRBV7-9 and TRBJ1-1, with D tentatively TRBD1 (5 bases). Germline V gene lookup returns CDR1 SEHNR and CDR2 FQNEAQ (reference sequence). There are 14 residues in the CDR3. V lost 3 bases and J 1 base, leaving 9 bases between the germline ends.

CDR3: CASSLRSGYTDTQYF. CDR3 DNA: TGTGCCAGCAGCTTACGTTCAGGGTACACAGATACGCAGTATTTT. The chain links TRBV5-6 to TRBJ2-3; a possible D gene is TRBD1 (5 bases). V shed 2 bases and J shed 2 bases, with 12 bases lying between them. Germline CDR1 is SGHDT and CDR2 is YYEEEE. The CDR3 contains 15 residues.

V usage is TRBV4-3 and J usage is TRBJ1-2; D is possibly TRBD1 (5 bases). The CDR3 consists of 15 residues. V was pared by 0 bases and J by 2 bases, with 10 bases between. Germline V gene sequence: CDR1 LGHNA, CDR2 YSLEER. This chain's CDR3 is CASSQDAGKNYGYTF. The CDR3 DNA reads as TGCGCCAGCAGCCAAGATGCAGGGAAAAACTATGGCTACACCTTC.

This chain joins TRBV28 and TRBJ2-5; no clear D gene. Trimming removed 2 bases from V and 1 base from J, with 11 bases in between. The CDR3 runs to 15 residues. Per germline, CDR1 MDHEN and CDR2 SYDVKM. The CDR3 DNA sequence: TGTGCCAGCAGTTTAGCTTCCGGGTTCCAAGAGACCCAGTACTTC. Its protein is CASSLASGFQETQYF.

This chain links TRBV27 with TRBJ2-6; D is possibly TRBD1 or TRBD2 (5 bases each). The CDR3 totals 17 residues. Germline V gene lookup returns CDR1 MNHEY and CDR2 SMNVEV (reference sequence). V was trimmed by 2 bases and J by 1 base, leaving 12 bases between them. CDR3 in amino acids: CASSLEGPGSGANVLTF. The CDR3 DNA follows: TGTGCCAGCAGTTTAGAGGGGCCGGGGTCTGGGGCCAACGTCCTGACTTTC.

The CDR3 spells CASSVGTVSNQPQHF. In DNA form, the CDR3 reads TGCGCCAGCAGCGTAGGGACGGTTAGCAATCAGCCCCAGCATTTT. This chain links TRBV5-1 with TRBJ1-5; D perhaps matches TRBD1 (5 bases). Germline CDR1 reads SGHRS; CDR2 reads YFSETQ. The CDR3 contains 15 residues. Deletions cut 4 bases from V and 0 bases from J, with 11 bases between.

The J gene is TRBJ1-1, the V gene TRBV5-4, with 9 positions matching TRBD1. This CDR3 contains 19 residues. V lost 4 bases and J lost 0; bases outside the gene matches: 16. Germline-derived CDR1 and CDR2 are SGHNT and YYREEE (reference sequence). The CDR3 spells CASSLKPGQGYGMNTEAFF. CDR3 bases: TGTGCCAGCAGCCTCAAGCCAGGACAGGGGTACGGGATGAACACTGAAGCTTTCTTT.

The chain joins TRBV29-1 to TRBJ1-1; D unclear. Germline V gene sequence: CDR1 SQVTM, CDR2 ANQGSEA. The V and J ends lost 6 bases and 10 bases respectively, with 21 bases between them. The CDR3 runs 13 residues. The CDR3 here is CSVPKGPPGGAFF. The CDR3 DNA is TGCAGCGTACCGAAGGGCCCACCAGGAGGAGCTTTCTTT.

The gene calls are TRBV4-1 and TRBJ2-2; 10 bases align to TRBD1. CDR1 and CDR2 from the germline V gene are MGHRA and YSYEKL. With V trimmed by 0 bases and J by 4 bases, 2 bases remained unmatched. The CDR3 covers 16 residues. The CDR3: CASSQEGQGTTGELFF. In nucleotides, the CDR3 is TGCGCCAGCAGCCAAGAGGGACAGGGGACCACCGGGGAGCTGTTTTTT.

CDR3 DNA: TGTGCCAGCTCACCAGGGATGGGGTTGGGTCAGCCCCAGCATTTT. Protein: CASSPGMGLGQPQHF. This chain uses TRBV18 with TRBJ1-5, with D unclear. V was trimmed by 2 bases and J by 6 bases, leaving 14 bases between them. Germline V gene sequence: CDR1 KGHSH, CDR2 LQKENI. This CDR3 spans 15 amino acids.